Below, 16 T cell receptor beta chains from the same sample are listed, as sequenced in a study of tumor-infiltrating lymphocytes in primary liver carcinoma. TCR beta cDNA was reverse-transcribed from around 0.55 ug of total RNA. The reaction used a constant-region primer and ProtoScript II reverse transcriptase. Sequencing libraries for TCR beta derived from three nested multiplex PCR rounds that used slightly modified ARM-PCR. With TRBV1-TRBV30 forward primers and a C-beta reverse primer, the first two PCR rounds were run for roughly 10 cycles each. TCRdb re-derived calls from the multiplex PCR reads in MiXCR, one entry per CDR3 protein. The profile shows about 330,000 distinct CDR3 sequences, 65% of them singletons. For blood RNA, unsorted whole blood served as the source, and germline DNA was extracted too. Material: peripheral blood. These receptors came from a man in his forties with primary liver carcinoma and hepatitis B virus infection.

Notes on this clonotype: The junction and the germline gene differ at one end; a read error may be behind it. The rearrangement joins TRBV11-2 to TRBJ1-1, with D perhaps TRBD1 (5 bases). CDR3 length equals 14 residues. Germline V CDR1 and CDR2: SGHAT, FQNNGV. Written as DNA, the CDR3 is TGTGCCAGCAGCTTAAGGGGCCAGAGCACTGAAGCTTCCTTT. It encodes CASSLRGQSTEASF.

This clonotype was picked up a small number of times. This chain joins TRBV28 and TRBJ1-2; no clear D. CDR1 MDHEN and CDR2 SYDVKM come from the germline V gene. This CDR3 spans 13 amino acids. Trimming removed 6 bases at V and 2 bases at J, with 10 bases between. The CDR3, as DNA: TGTGCCAGCAGGTTCCCAGGCAACTATGGCTACACCTTC. Amino acids: CASRFPGNYGYTF.

Regarding this clonotype: The junction shows a germline mismatch at one end, possibly a read error. The rearrangement links TRBV6-5 to TRBJ2-1, with TRBD2 identical over 7 bases. Germline CDR1 reads MNHEY; CDR2 reads SVGAGI. The CDR3 extends over 16 amino acids. CDR3 in amino acids: CANSTRLARTYNEQFF. The CDR3 DNA reads TGTGCCAACAGTACTAGACTAGCTAGAACCTACAATGAGCAGTTCTTC.

The V gene is TRBV4-1, the J gene TRBJ1-4; D unresolved. Germline V CDR1 and CDR2: MGHRA, YSYEKL. The CDR3 runs 13 residues. V was cut by 6 bases and J by 7 bases, with 12 bases left in between. The CDR3 region has the DNA TGCGCCAGCAGTGGGGTGGTCGGTGAAAAACTGTTTTTT. Encoded protein: CASSGVVGEKLFF.

Details on this clonotype: Mismatch with germline at one junction end may stem from a read error. The rearrangement links TRBV28 to TRBJ2-5; possible D gene TRBD2, 5 bases. Germline values: CDR1 MDHEN, CDR2 SYDVKM. The CDR3 extends over 12 amino acids. The CDR3 is CASSLGTSGVDF. In DNA, the CDR3 is TGTGCCAGCAGTTTAGGAACTAGTGGGGTCGACTTC.

For this clonotype: A much larger clone is a single base away; this may be a read error. The rearrangement joins TRBV6-5 to TRBJ2-7; the D gene is possibly TRBD2 (5 bases). V was trimmed by 6 bases and J by 4 bases, leaving 13 bases between them. The CDR3 has 13 amino acids. Germline V lookup: CDR1 MNHEY, CDR2 SVGAGI. CDR3 in DNA: TGTGCCAGCAGAGGGAGAGGGTTTTACGAGCAGTACTTC. This gives the protein CASRGRGFYEQYF.

Notes on this clonotype: Given a much more abundant clone one base away, this may be a read error. The chain is built from TRBV6-5 and TRBJ2-7, with 9 bases fitting TRBD1. Germline lookup yields CDR1 MNHEY and CDR2 SVGAGI. The CDR3 contains 13 residues. CDR3 sequence reads: CVRTGTGPYEQYF. The CDR3 bases are TGTGTCAGAACCGGGACAGGGCCCTACGAGCAGTACTTC.

V is TRBV28 and J is TRBJ2-7; D remains ambiguous. The V gene lost 7 bases and the J gene lost 0 bases, with 7 bases spanning the gap. The CDR3 is 12 residues long. CDR1 is MDHEN and CDR2 is SYDVKM in the germline V gene. The CDR3 region is CASNPSSYEQYF. DNA for the CDR3: TGTGCCAGCAATCCCAGCTCCTACGAGCAGTACTTC.

This clonotype was detected only a few times. This chain connects TRBV28 to TRBJ1-2, with D tentatively TRBD1 (5 bases). There are 14 residues in the CDR3. Germline assignment: CDR1 MDHEN and CDR2 SYDVKM. Trimming removed 3 bases at V and 5 bases at J, with 13 bases between. This chain's CDR3 is CASSLGQLFYGYTF. CDR3 DNA: TGTGCCAGCAGTTTGGGGCAGCTGTTTTATGGCTACACCTTC.

This clonotype was detected a few times. This chain connects TRBV6-4 to TRBJ2-2, with 9 bases fitting TRBD1. Germline CDR1 reads MRHNA; CDR2 reads SNTAGT. The CDR3 runs to 14 residues. Germline trimming cut 6 bases from V and 4 bases from J; bases unmatched to any gene: 3. The DNA for the CDR3 is TGTGCCAGCAGCGTGGACAGGGGCACCGGGGAGCTGTTTTTT. Its translation: CASSVDRGTGELFF.

With respect to this clonotype: Being one base from a much bigger clone, this may be a read error. The CDR3 nucleotides read TGTGCCAACAGTTCTTCGGAGGGAGCAAGTAAGTTCTTC. It translates to CANSSSEGASKFF. This rearrangement joins TRBV6-2 or TRBV6-3 to TRBJ2-1; a possible D gene is TRBD2 (6 bases). This CDR3 is 13 amino acids long. CDR1 is MNHEY and CDR2 is SVGEGT in the germline V gene.

The chain has TRBV6-5 and TRBJ2-6; D assignment may be TRBD1 or TRBD2 (6 bases each). The germline CDR1 and CDR2 sequences are MNHEY and SVGAGI. V was trimmed by 7 bases and J by 0 bases, leaving 13 bases between them. The CDR3 contains 16 residues. The DNA for the CDR3 is TGTGCCAGCAAAGGGGGGTTCTTCTCTGGGGCCAACGTCCTGACTTTC. Its translation is CASKGGFFSGANVLTF.

Worth noting for this clonotype: An end of the junction differs from the germline gene, which may be a read error. The chain links TRBV5-1 to TRBJ1-4, with D perhaps matching TRBD1 (6 bases). CDR3 length: 14 amino acids. Per germline, CDR1 SGHRS and CDR2 YFSETQ. The chain's CDR3 is CANSLEPGDEKLFF. The CDR3 coding sequence is TGCGCCAACAGCTTGGAGCCAGGGGATGAAAAACTGTTTTTT. Full variable domain (outside the CDR3, taken from reference TRBV5-1 and TRBJ1-4): KAGVTQTPRYLIKTRGQQVTLSCSPISGHRSVSWYQQTPGQGLQFLFEYFSETQRNKGNFPGRFSGRQFSNSRSEMNVSTLELGDSALYLCANSLEPGDEKLFFGSGTQLSVL.

As regards this clonotype: A single base separates this from a much larger clone, so it may be a read error. CDR3 coding DNA: TGTGCCTGCAGTCAAACAGGGGGTCAGCCCCAGCATTTT. Its translation is CACSQTGGQPQHF. The chain recombines TRBV7-9 with TRBJ1-5; 8 nucleotides align to TRBD1. The germline V gene has CDR1 SEHNR and CDR2 FQNEAQ (reference sequence). The CDR3 spans 13 residues.

About this clonotype: At one boundary the junction diverges from the germline segment, which might be a read error. The genes are TRBV10-2 and TRBJ2-5; D is uncertain. The V gene's germline CDR1 is WSHSY and CDR2 SAAADI. CDR3 length equals 11 residues. CDR3 loop: CASRVLETQYF. CDR3 in DNA: TGCGCCAGCCGGGTCCTGGAGACTCAGTACTTC.

This chain uses TRBV4-1 with TRBJ2-1; 10 nucleotides agree with TRBD2. Germline CDR1 and CDR2: MGHRA and YSYEKL. This CDR3 is built from 15 residues. J lost 8 bases, V lost 2 bases, and 6 bases had no gene match. The CDR3, as DNA: TGCGCCAGCAGCCAACGGCTAGCGGGAGCATATGAGCAGTTCTTC. Translating it yields CASSQRLAGAYEQFF.